The next 21 T cell receptor beta chains were all read from a single sample in a study of OX40 agonist ivuxolimab in advanced cancers. Assay used: immunoSEQ multiplex PCR; TCRdb lists only in-frame clones, some missing. In the table there are around 69,000 clones, 65% to 90% of which are singletons. The material sequenced was CD4+ or CD8+ T cells sorted from blood, taken in a trial of the OX40 agonist ivuxolimab. The receptors derive from an adult with an advanced solid tumor such as melanoma, head and neck, liver or kidney cancer.

V and J are TRBV5-6 and TRBJ2-3; tentatively, D is TRBD1 (5 bases). The CDR3 is made up of 14 amino acids. Trimming removed 4 bases at V and 2 bases at J, with 11 bases between. Germline lookup yields CDR1 SGHDT and CDR2 YYEEEE. DNA for the CDR3: TGTGCCAGCAGCCATGGGGCCAACACAGATACGCAGTATTTT. Its protein product is CASSHGANTDTQYF.

The rearrangement uses TRBV28 and TRBJ2-7, with D possibly TRBD1 on 5 matching bases. This CDR3 comprises 12 residues. The V and J ends lost 2 bases and 6 bases respectively, with 8 bases between them. Looked up from germline, CDR1 is MDHEN and CDR2 is SYDVKM. The CDR3 nucleotides are TGTGCCAGCAGTTTAAAGGGGCTCGAGCAGTACTTC. It encodes CASSLKGLEQYF.

The genes are TRBV11-2 and TRBJ2-2; D is possibly TRBD1 (6 bases). Trimming cost V 5 bases and J 7 bases, with 17 bases left between them. Germline V gene sequence: CDR1 SGHAT, CDR2 FQNNGV. This CDR3 is built from 15 residues. The CDR3 loop reads CASSLPGQRVGELFF. The CDR3 DNA reads as TGTGCCAGCAGCCTCCCCGGACAGAGGGTCGGGGAGCTGTTTTTT.

The CDR3 protein is CASSPGTVGTEAFF. CDR3 sequence (DNA): TGTGCCAGCAGTCCCGGGACCGTGGGCACTGAAGCTTTCTTT. The chain employs TRBV28 and TRBJ1-1, with D possibly TRBD1 on 5 matching bases. V was clipped by 5 bases and J by 4 bases, with 14 bases between them. This CDR3 has 14 amino acids. The V gene's germline CDR1 is MDHEN and CDR2 SYDVKM.

The chain carries TRBV6-1 and TRBJ2-7, with D possibly TRBD1 on 6 matching bases. This CDR3 spans 14 amino acids. Trimming shortened V by 8 bases and J by 7 bases, and 21 bases separated the two germline ends. CDR1 and CDR2 from the germline V gene are MNHNS and SASEGT. CDR3 sequence reads: CASWLRTENGEQYF. The CDR3 nucleotides read TGTGCCAGCTGGCTCAGGACAGAGAATGGAGAGCAGTACTTC.

This chain uses TRBV18 with TRBJ2-5, with D maybe TRBD2 (5 bases). CDR3 size: 13 residues. Trimming shortened V by 8 bases and J by 4 bases, and 14 bases separated the two germline ends. CDR1 KGHSH and CDR2 LQKENI come from the germline V gene. The CDR3 is CASTAQAGETQYF. Here the CDR3 DNA reads TGTGCCAGCACGGCGCAGGCGGGAGAGACCCAGTACTTC. Based on the CDR3 plus reference TRBV18 and TRBJ2-5, the full variable domain is NAGVMQNPRHLVRRRGQEARLRCSPMKGHSHVYWYRQLPEEGLKFMVYLQKENIIDESGMPKERFSAEFPKEGPSILRIQQVVRGDSAAYFCASTAQAGETQYFGPGTRLLVL.

This chain joins TRBV7-2 and TRBJ2-1; 12 nucleotides agree with TRBD2. After removal of 8 bases from V and 7 bases from J, the junction contained 3 bases not matched to a gene. The length of the CDR3 is 13 residues. Germline V gives CDR1 SGHTA, CDR2 FQGNSA. The CDR3 reads CASLTSGSNEQFF. CDR3 sequence (DNA): TGTGCCAGCTTGACTAGCGGGAGTAATGAGCAGTTCTTC.

This sequence joins TRBV5-1 and TRBJ1-6; D is unclear. CDR1 and CDR2 from the germline V gene are SGHRS and YFSETQ. This CDR3 is 15 amino acids long. The germline V and J ends were trimmed by 3 bases and 5 bases, with 12 bases remaining between them. The CDR3 coding sequence is TGCGCCAGCAGCTGGACGGACGGAAATAATTCACCCCTCCACTTT. Amino acids: CASSWTDGNNSPLHF.

The chain is built from TRBV7-9 and TRBJ2-1; 14 positions agree with TRBD2. V lost 5 bases and J lost 8; bases outside the gene matches: 8. The CDR3 extends over 16 amino acids. Germline V gene data show CDR1 as SEHNR and CDR2 as FQNEAQ (reference sequence). The CDR3 region has the DNA TGTGCCAGCAGCCCCGGGACTAGCGGGAGTAGTGATGAGCAGTTCTTC. Residues: CASSPGTSGSSDEQFF. Full variable domain (remainder filled in from reference TRBV7-9 and TRBJ2-1): DTGVSQNPRHKITKRGQNVTFRCDPISEHNRLYWYRQTLGQGPEFLTYFQNEAQLEKSRLLSDRFSAERPKGSFSTLEIQRTEQGDSAMYLCASSPGTSGSSDEQFFGPGTRLTVL.

This rearrangement joins TRBV28 to TRBJ2-1; D gene ambiguous. This CDR3 comprises 17 residues. Per the germline V gene, CDR1 is MDHEN and CDR2 is SYDVKM. Trimming took off 6 bases at V and 0 bases at J, with 18 bases between the two ends. CDR3 protein: CASSPGPVGSSYNEQFF. CDR3 bases: TGTGCCAGCAGCCCTGGACCGGTGGGTAGCTCCTACAATGAGCAGTTCTTC.

V gene TRBV7-9 combines with J gene TRBJ2-3; tentatively, D is TRBD2 (5 bases). The CDR3 loop spans 13 amino acids. V lost 0 bases to trimming and J lost 4 bases, with 5 bases between them. Germline V CDR1 and CDR2: SEHNR, FQNEAQ (reference sequence). Here the CDR3 DNA reads TGTGCCAGCAGCTTAGCGGGAGCAGATACGCAGTATTTT. Amino acid sequence: CASSLAGADTQYF.

This clone has a count of ten or more. The CDR3 bases are TGTGCCAGTCTCTGGCAGGGGATGACTTTCTTT. Translation: CASLWQGMTFF. The chain carries TRBV19 and TRBJ1-1, with D possibly being TRBD1 (6 bases). The CDR3 runs 11 residues. In germline, CDR1 is LNHDA, CDR2 SQIVND (reference sequence). The V end was cut by 8 bases, the J end by 12 bases, with 16 bases between.

The chain couples TRBV18 to TRBJ2-7; 9 bases align to TRBD2. The germline CDR1 and CDR2 sequences are KGHSH and LQKENI. V lost 3 bases to trimming and J lost 2 bases; unmatched junction nucleotides: 2. The CDR3 consists of 14 residues. CDR3: CASSPLAGPYEQYF. The CDR3 region has the DNA TGTGCCAGCTCACCCCTAGCGGGGCCCTACGAGCAGTACTTC.

The J gene is TRBJ1-1, the V gene TRBV10-3, with D possibly matching TRBD1 (5 bases). From germline, CDR1 is ENHRY and CDR2 SYGVKD. The germline V and J ends were trimmed by 11 bases and 1 base, with 20 bases remaining between them. This CDR3 has 15 amino acids. The CDR3 sequence is CAASPGPSRNTEAFF. CDR3 DNA: TGTGCCGCGAGCCCGGGACCGTCGAGGAACACTGAAGCTTTCTTT.

The chain links TRBV4-2 to TRBJ1-5, with D perhaps TRBD1 (6 bases). This CDR3 comprises 18 residues. The V gene's germline CDR1 is LGHNA and CDR2 YNFKEQ. V was pared by 1 base and J by 1 base, with 17 bases between. Written as DNA, the CDR3 is TGTGCCAGCAGCCAAGGTGGCAGGGGAGTCAGAAGCAATCAGCCCCAGCATTTT. Residues: CASSQGGRGVRSNQPQHF.

This chain connects TRBV6-1 to TRBJ2-3, with 7 nucleotides matching TRBD2. Germline V gives CDR1 MNHNS, CDR2 SASEGT. The CDR3 spans 17 residues. The ends lost 1 base at V and 5 bases at J; junction bases unmatched: 12. CDR3 DNA sequence: TGTGCCAGCAGTGAAGGGATTAGCGGGTCCTCCCGAGATACGCAGTATTTT. Translating it yields CASSEGISGSSRDTQYF.

This clone was counted a single time. The J gene is TRBJ1-1, the V gene TRBV5-3; no clear D gene. TRBV5-3 is placed among ORFs of uncertain function. Trimming removed 3 bases from V and 1 base from J, with 13 bases in between. The CDR3 is 15 amino acids. In DNA form, the CDR3 reads TGTGCCAGAAGCTCGTTTGGCTTTCAGAACACTGAAGCTTTCTTT. It encodes CARSSFGFQNTEAFF.

J is TRBJ2-1 and V is TRBV7-9, with no clear D. The CDR3 length is 14 residues. Deletions cut 5 bases from V and 15 bases from J, with 23 bases between. Looked up from germline, CDR1 is SEHNR and CDR2 is FQNEAQ (reference sequence). CDR3 nucleotides: TGTGCCAGCAGCCAAGACTCGTCAGCCGCTCTCGGGTTCTTC. This gives the protein CASSQDSSAALGFF.

This sequence joins TRBV4-3 and TRBJ2-1; 10 bases fit TRBD1. The CDR3 is 18 residues long. The trim removed 4 bases at V and 8 bases at J, leaving 17 bases unmatched. Germline V gives CDR1 LGHNA, CDR2 YSLEER. The chain's CDR3 is CASSLSPWTGGFIDEQFF. The CDR3 coding sequence is TGCGCCAGCAGCCTCTCCCCGTGGACAGGGGGTTTTATTGATGAGCAGTTCTTC.

The chain carries TRBV6-4 and TRBJ2-2; D is unclear. This CDR3 is built from 15 residues. Germline V CDR1 and CDR2: MRHNA, SNTAGT. The ends were cut back, 0 bases at V and 6 bases at J, with 11 bases in the middle. DNA of the CDR3: TGTGCCAGCAGTGACTCGTATCGACGGCCCGGGGAGCTGTTTTTT. Translating gives CASSDSYRRPGELFF.

The gene calls are TRBV4-2 and TRBJ2-1; 11 bases are shared with TRBD2. CDR3 length: 17 amino acids. Trimming took 4 bases from V and 7 from J; bases not matched to a gene: 12. Germline CDR1 and CDR2: LGHNA and YNFKEQ. CDR3 bases: TGTGCCAGCAGCCCCCAGGCCGAACTAGCGGGAGAAAATGAGCAGTTCTTC. Encoded protein: CASSPQAELAGENEQFF.